This entry describes one T cell receptor (beta chain). The germline V and J ends were trimmed by 1 base and 0 bases, with 19 bases remaining between them. Germline CDR1 reads SGHVS; CDR2 reads FNYEAQ. This CDR3 comprises 19 residues. The sample is drawn from a study of T cell responses to AZD1222 COVID-19 vaccine. Generated by immunoSEQ multiplex PCR, the TCRdb table keeps only in-frame clones and is missing some. This table holds roughly 140,000 clones, roughly 89% found once. The rearrangement joins TRBV7-6 to TRBJ2-1; D possibly corresponds to TRBD1 (5 bases). The origin of this receptor is an adult in good health. The material sequenced was peripheral blood, taken on day 0 of AZD1222 vaccination. The CDR3 sequence: CASSLEPGARPSSYNEQFF. The CDR3 DNA sequence: TGTGCCAGCAGCTTAGAGCCTGGGGCGCGGCCTAGCTCCTACAATGAGCAGTTCTTC.